Listed here is a single T cell receptor (beta chain). This clone has more than one count but fewer than ten. It has no known antigen specificity. No much larger clonotype is one base removed from it; base qualities were not supplied. These data belong to a study of blood T cell repertoires in COVID-19 (dated by TCRdb to 2018 to 2021). Turning to the overall study: Samples from collaborators originated in the United States, Italy and Spain and spanned both the acute and convalescent phases of COVID-19. Where HLA class I and class II types were available, the types were taken from metadata supplied by the sample provider, not from assay-based typing. The repertoires were released in a freely available public database intended as a resource for research on the immune response to SARS-CoV-2. Nearly every sample came with metadata listing a de-identified subject ID, COVID-19 status, age in years and sex. Subjects who had been exposed to COVID-19, were actively infected with it, or had recovered from it provided the deeply sampled blood TCRbeta repertoires that made up the dataset. The prospective study material was composed of cDNA or gDNA derived from T cells, B-cell-depleted T cells, or PBMCs. The samples were drawn from two sources: the first 160 participants of the ongoing ImmuneRACE study, and 1,200 or so subjects contributed by 6 global collaborators.

For CDR1 and CDR2, the germline V gene lists SGHNT and YENEEA. From its cysteine to its phenylalanine, the CDR3 spans 17 amino acids. CDR3 DNA is the only sequence kept; it has 51 bases, read in frame from the first base. Ends trimmed: V by 2 bases, J by 5 bases; bases unmatched to a gene: 11. Beyond this particular receptor, the publication reports: The amount of clinical and demographic metadata varied by source and participant and was provided uncurated.

The immunoSEQ Assay, a bias-controlled multiplex PCR, was used to amplify TCRbeta CDR3 regions from genomic DNA. From the authors' description of their analysis: The number of nucleated cells in each sample was estimated by amplification of reference gene primers within the assay. To quantify the absolute abundance of each unique TCRbeta CDR3 rearrangement, sequence reads were collapsed and filtered. Productive Simpson clonality was computed per sample as the square root of Simpson's diversity index over productive rearrangements. What TCRdb holds here is the immuneACCESS table cut down to in-frame rearrangements. Part of the clones is not present; checked against another copy, under half of the missing clones reflect an unresolved V gene, and the others are unexplained. Clone size and V and J calls were adopted from that table, with D and trimming inferred from the DNA. This sample comprises more than 80,000 clones, approximately 83% of them detected only once. The top ten clones comprise approximately 34% of the sample.

Each collaborating institution followed its own protocols to collect whole blood in K2EDTA tubes. For TCRbeta analysis, collaborator samples were shipped as frozen whole blood, as isolated PBMCs, or as DNA extracted from either sample type. The TCR originated in an elderly woman with active or convalescent COVID-19. Recombination joined TRBV11-3 with TRBJ2-7, with TRBD1 matching 11 junction bases. The sample comprised peripheral blood. The sequenced DNA: TGTGCCAGCAGCTTAATTTGGGAGGGACAGGGGGACCACGAGCAGTACTTC. This translates into CASSLIWEGQGDHEQYF.